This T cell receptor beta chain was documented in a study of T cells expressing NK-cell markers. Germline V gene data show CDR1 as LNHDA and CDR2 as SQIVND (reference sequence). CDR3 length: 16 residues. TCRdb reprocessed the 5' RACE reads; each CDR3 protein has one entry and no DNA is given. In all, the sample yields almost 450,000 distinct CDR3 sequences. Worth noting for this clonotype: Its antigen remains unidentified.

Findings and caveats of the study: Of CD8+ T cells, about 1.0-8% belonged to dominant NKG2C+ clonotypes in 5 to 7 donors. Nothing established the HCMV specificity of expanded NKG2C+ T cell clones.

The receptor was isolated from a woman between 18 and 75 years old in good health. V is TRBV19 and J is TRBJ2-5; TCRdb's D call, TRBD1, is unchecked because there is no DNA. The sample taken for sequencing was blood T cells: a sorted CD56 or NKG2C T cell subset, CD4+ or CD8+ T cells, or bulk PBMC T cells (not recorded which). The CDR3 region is CASSPSRGSNQETQYF.